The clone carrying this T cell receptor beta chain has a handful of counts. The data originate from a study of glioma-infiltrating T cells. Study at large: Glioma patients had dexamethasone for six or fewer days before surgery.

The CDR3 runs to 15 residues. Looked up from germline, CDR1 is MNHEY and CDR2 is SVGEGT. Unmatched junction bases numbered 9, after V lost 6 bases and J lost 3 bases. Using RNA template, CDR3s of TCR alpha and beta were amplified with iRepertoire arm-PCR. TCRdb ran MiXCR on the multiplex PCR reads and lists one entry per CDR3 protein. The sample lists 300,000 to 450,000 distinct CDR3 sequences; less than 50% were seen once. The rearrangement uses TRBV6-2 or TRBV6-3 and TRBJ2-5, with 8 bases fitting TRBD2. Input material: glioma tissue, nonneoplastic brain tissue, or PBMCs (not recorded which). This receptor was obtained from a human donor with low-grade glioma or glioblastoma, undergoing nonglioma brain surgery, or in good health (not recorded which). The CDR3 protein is CASRTSGSRKETQYF. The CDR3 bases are TGTGCCAGCAGGACAAGCGGGAGTAGGAAAGAGACCCAGTACTTC.